Listed below are T cell receptor beta chains from one sample, sequenced in a study of blood T cell repertoires in COVID-19. TCRdb keeps only in-frame clones here, not all; method: immunoSEQ multiplex PCR. There are 170,000 or so clones in the sample; roughly 84% occur only once, and 13% to 15% lies in the top ten. Sequences were obtained from peripheral blood. The origin of the receptors is a man younger than 30 with active or convalescent COVID-19. Each CDR3 is given with its conserved first and last residue. D genes are given only for firm matches. Clone size is shown for a subset of rows, as once, few, many or a class of expanded clone.

cdr3_nt cdr3_aa v_call clone_size cdr3_length d_call j_call
TGTGCCAGCAGCCCCATTGAGGTGGACATGAGCACCGGGGAGCTGTTTTTT CASSPIEVDMSTGELFF TRBV3-1/TRBV3-2 few 17 - TRBJ2-2
TGTGCCACCAGTGTAGCGGGAGACAGGGAGACCCAGTACTTC CATSVAGDRETQYF TRBV24-1 - 14 TRBD2 TRBJ2-5
TGTGCCAGCAGCTTAGATCAGGGTCACACTGAAGCTTTCTTT CASSLDQGHTEAFF TRBV11-2 - 14 - TRBJ1-1
TGTGCCAGCAGCTCACCCAGAAATAATTCACCCCTCCACTTT CASSSPRNNSPLHF TRBV11-2 - 14 - TRBJ1-6
TGTGCCAGCAGACCTCACGACAGGGGTAGGGGCAGGACCCAGTACTTC CASRPHDRGRGRTQYF TRBV6-6 - 16 TRBD1 TRBJ2-5
TGTGCTAGTGGCTCAGACAGGGGGCGAGCTTTCTTT CASGSDRGRAFF TRBV12-5 - 12 TRBD1 TRBJ1-1
TGTGCCAGCAGTTTATCACAGCGGGAGAGTGAGCAGTACTTC CASSLSQRESEQYF TRBV28 - 14 TRBD2 TRBJ2-7
TGTGCCAGTAGTACTGGGCGGACTAGCGGCGGATACGAGCAGTACTTC CASSTGRTSGGYEQYF TRBV19 - 16 TRBD2 TRBJ2-7
TGTGCCAGCAGCCTTCTTCAGGGTGACAAGACCGGGGAGCTGTTTTTT CASSLLQGDKTGELFF TRBV4-2 - 16 - TRBJ2-2
TGTGCCAGCAGCTTTACGGACACAGGGGAAGCTTTCTTT CASSFTDTGEAFF TRBV7-3 few 13 - TRBJ1-1
TGTGCCAGTAGCCCTACAGGGGGCTATCAGCCCCAGCATTTT CASSPTGGYQPQHF TRBV19 - 14 TRBD1 TRBJ1-5
TGTGCCAGCAGCCGGGCAGGGGGCAACACCGGGGAGCTGTTTTTT CASSRAGGNTGELFF TRBV3-1/TRBV3-2 - 15 TRBD1 TRBJ2-2
TGTGCCAGCAGCCCCCTGACAGGGACCCAGGGAGAGACCCAGTACTTC CASSPLTGTQGETQYF TRBV5-5 - 16 TRBD1 TRBJ2-5
TGTGCCAGCAGCCAAGCACAGGGGGCTGGGCAGCCCCAGCATTTT CASSQAQGAGQPQHF TRBV4-2 - 15 TRBD1 TRBJ1-5
TGTGCCAGCAGCGTAGGGGGGGACCACTACGAGCAGTACTTC CASSVGGDHYEQYF TRBV9 - 14 - TRBJ2-7
TGTGCCAGCAGCCCGAGAGCGGGCAGGGTGGGTTATGGCTACACCTTC CASSPRAGRVGYGYTF TRBV3-1/TRBV3-2 - 16 - TRBJ1-2
TGTGCCAGCAGCCTCAGGGGCAGGGGAGTCGGTGAGCAGTTCTTC CASSLRGRGVGEQFF TRBV9 - 15 - TRBJ2-1
TGTGCCAGCAGTGCGGGACCCGGGAGACATAAGAACACTGAAGCTTTCTTT CASSAGPGRHKNTEAFF TRBV6-1 - 17 - TRBJ1-1
TGTGCCAGTAGTATAGAACACGACAGGGTCGCTAGCGGGACATTCAATGAGCAGTTCTTC CASSIEHDRVASGTFNEQFF TRBV19 - 20 TRBD2 TRBJ2-1
TGTGCCAGCAGCCTTAATGGACTAGCGGGGAACAATGAGCAGTTCTTC CASSLNGLAGNNEQFF TRBV4-2 - 16 TRBD2 TRBJ2-1
TGTGCCAGCAGCTCGGGACTAGCGTACTCCTACGAGCAGTACTTC CASSSGLAYSYEQYF TRBV7-2 - 15 TRBD2 TRBJ2-7
TGTGCCAGCAGTTACTTGGGGGCTGGGAACACTGAAGCTTTCTTT CASSYLGAGNTEAFF TRBV6-5 - 15 - TRBJ1-1
TGTGCCAGCAGTTCTCCACTACTCCGCGGCACAGATACGCAGTATTTT CASSSPLLRGTDTQYF TRBV28 - 16 - TRBJ2-3
TGTGCCAGCAGCTCTCCGGGACTCTACCTTAAGGGCAATGAGCAGTTCTTC CASSSPGLYLKGNEQFF TRBV13 - 17 - TRBJ2-1
TGTGCCAGCAGCCAAGATAGACTAGCGGGAAGGGATGAGCAGTTCTTC CASSQDRLAGRDEQFF TRBV3-1/TRBV3-2 few 16 TRBD2 TRBJ2-1
TGTGCCAGTAGTATAGGGGGGACGCGGGGGTTTCAAGAGACCCAGTACTTC CASSIGGTRGFQETQYF TRBV19 once 17 TRBD2 TRBJ2-5